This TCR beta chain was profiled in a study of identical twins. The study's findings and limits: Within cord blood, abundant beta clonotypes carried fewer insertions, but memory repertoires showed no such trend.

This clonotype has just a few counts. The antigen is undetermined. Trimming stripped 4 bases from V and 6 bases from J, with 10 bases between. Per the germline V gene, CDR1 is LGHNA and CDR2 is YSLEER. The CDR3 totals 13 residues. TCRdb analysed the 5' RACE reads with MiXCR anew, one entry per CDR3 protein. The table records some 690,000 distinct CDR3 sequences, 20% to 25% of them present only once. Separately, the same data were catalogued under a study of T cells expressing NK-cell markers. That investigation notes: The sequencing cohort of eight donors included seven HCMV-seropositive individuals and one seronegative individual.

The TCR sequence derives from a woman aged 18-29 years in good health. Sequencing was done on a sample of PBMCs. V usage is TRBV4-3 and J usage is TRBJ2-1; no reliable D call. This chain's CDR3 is CASSLHGPNEQFF. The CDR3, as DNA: TGCGCCAGCAGCCTACACGGGCCCAATGAGCAGTTCTTC.